This is a list of T cell receptor beta chains from one sample in a study of CD8+CD57+ T cells in acquired aplastic anemia. TCRdb re-called the reads with MiXCR, one entry per CDR3 protein. The sample shows 250,000 to 300,000 distinct CDR3 sequences, 50% to 65% of them seen only once. The source material was sorted CD4+, CD8+, or CD8+CD57+ T cells (not recorded which) from PBMCs. The receptors shown here come from a human donor with aplastic anemia. The CDR3 runs from the conserved cysteine through the conserved F or W. Only part of the rows carry a size: once, few, many, or a class if the clone is expanded.

cdr3_length | v_call | clone_size | cdr3_aa
15 | TRBV7-9 | - | CASSLGGNTVYEQYF
13 | TRBV7-9 | - | CASSLKGDYGYTF
15 | TRBV20-1 | - | CSARRQGQRFYEQYF
14 | TRBV25-1 | - | CASRAGGNYYEQYF
15 | TRBV10-1 | many | CASSESGEGRYEQYF
15 | TRBV5-1 | - | CASSLAGERYNEQFF
13 | TRBV29-1 | - | CSVQGDLNTEAFF
12 | TRBV7-6 | few | CASSSTYNEQFF
14 | TRBV2 | - | CASSLGLAQETQYF
15 | TRBV7-9 | few | CASSSHRGMNTEAFF
14 | TRBV24-1 | - | CASSTATDPWSQYF
15 | TRBV5-1 | - | CASSSPTSGTYEQYF
14 | TRBV19 | - | CATREAGITDTQYF
14 | TRBV7-2 | - | CASSEWAPYNEQFF
14 | TRBV24-1 | - | CATSDPILGGTQYF
15 | TRBV15 | - | CATSSAGTGESPLHF
11 | TRBV29-1 | - | CSVWTGGGYTF
15 | TRBV19 | many | CASNDGGGGQETQYF